These 19 T cell receptor beta chains were all obtained from the same sample, sequenced in a study of blood T cells in healthy people across ages. A second PCR, run for roughly 7 to 11 cycles, used a sample-barcoded 5' primer plus a J-beta primer mix. MiXCR, run by TCRdb on the 5' RACE reads, gives a single entry per CDR3 protein. The sample contains about 1.5 million distinct CDR3 sequences, approximately 42% of which appear only once. Sequences were obtained from blood. The receptor set was obtained from a woman aged 18-29 years in good health.

This clonotype has more than one count but fewer than ten. The chain has TRBV29-1 and TRBJ2-1, with a weak D call TRBD1 (5 bases). The germline V gene encodes CDR1 SQVTM and CDR2 ANQGSEA. CDR3 length equals 11 residues. Here the CDR3 DNA reads TGCTCCTGGGTGAAGGGGAATGAGCAGTTCTTC. Its protein is CSWVKGNEQFF.

This chain links TRBV2 with TRBJ2-1; 8 positions agree with TRBD2. The CDR3 consists of 15 residues. CDR1 is SNHLY and CDR2 is FYNNEI in the germline V gene. V gave up 5 bases and J gave up 9 bases; unmatched junction bases: 12. CDR3: CASSPDAGGHTEQFF. The CDR3 nucleotides are TGTGCCAGCAGTCCGGACGCGGGGGGCCATACTGAGCAGTTCTTC.

The J gene is TRBJ2-1, the V gene TRBV20-1; D is perhaps TRBD2 (5 bases). The CDR3 contains 14 residues. Germline CDR1 is DFQATT and CDR2 is SNEGSKA (reference sequence). CDR3 nucleotides: TGCGGAGGAGTAGCACAGCTGCTCTACAATGAGCAGTTCTTC. Protein: CGGVAQLLYNEQFF.

This clonotype was seen more than once but under ten times. The chain links TRBV27 to TRBJ1-1; tentatively, D is TRBD1 (6 bases). Trimming removed 6 bases at V and 6 bases at J, with 20 bases between. Germline V CDR1 and CDR2: MNHEY, SMNVEV (reference sequence). The CDR3 runs to 15 residues. For the CDR3, the DNA is TGTGCCAGCAGCCTAACAGGGAGGGGTCAGGCTGAAGCTTTCTTT. As protein: CASSLTGRGQAEAFF.

The chain has TRBV21-1 and TRBJ2-1; TRBD1 is the table's D call, not checked against the DNA. TRBV21-1 corresponds to a pseudogene. The CDR3 loop spans 14 amino acids. The CDR3 sequence is CASSSWGSNNEQFF. CDR3 nucleotide sequence: TGTGCCAGCAGCTCGTGGGGGTCGAACAATGAGCAGTTCTTC.

In this sample, this clonotype turned up a few times. The rearrangement links TRBV27 to TRBJ2-1; TRBD2 agrees at 12 bases. The germline V gene has CDR1 MNHEY and CDR2 SMNVEV (reference sequence). The CDR3 extends over 16 amino acids. V lost 4 bases to trimming and J lost 7 bases; unmatched junction nucleotides: 8. The CDR3 DNA reads TGTGCCAGCAGTTCGAGACTAGCGGGAGATATAAATGAGCAGTTCTTC. It yields the protein CASSSRLAGDINEQFF.

This clonotype was detected many times. V usage is TRBV2 and J usage is TRBJ2-7; TRBD1 or TRBD2 may be the D gene (5 bases each). The CDR3 has 13 amino acids. The ends were cut back, 6 bases at V and 0 bases at J, with 9 bases in the middle. Germline assignment: CDR1 SNHLY and CDR2 FYNNEI. CDR3 sequence reads: CASRRDRSYEQYF. CDR3 sequence (DNA): TGTGCCAGCAGGAGGGACCGCTCCTACGAGCAGTACTTC. Variable domain in full (rest from reference TRBV2 and TRBJ2-7): EPEVTQTPSHQVTQMGQEVILRCVPISNHLYFYWYRQILGQKVEFLVSFYNNEISEKSEIFDDQFSVERPDGSNFTLKIRSTKLEDSAMYFCASRRDRSYEQYFGPGTRLTVT.

The chain carries TRBV7-9 and TRBJ2-4; TRBD1 matches 7 bases. V shed 1 base and J 4 bases; nucleotides not matched to a gene: 4. The V gene's germline CDR1 is SEHNR and CDR2 FQNEAQ (reference sequence). The CDR3 consists of 15 residues. In DNA, the CDR3 is TGTGCCAGCAGCTTAGAAGTGGGACAGAAAAACATTCAGTACTTC. This translates into CASSLEVGQKNIQYF.

Comments on this clonotype: This may be a read error, as it is one base from a much larger clone. CDR3 sequence reads: CASSESLDSTDAQYF. The CDR3 DNA reads as TGTGCCAGCAGTGAATCACTAGACTCGACAGATGCGCAGTATTTT. The chain carries TRBV6-4 and TRBJ2-3, with D perhaps assigned TRBD1 or TRBD2 (5 bases each). This CDR3 is built from 15 residues. Germline lookup yields CDR1 MRHNA and CDR2 SNTAGT.

This clonotype has more than one count but fewer than ten. The V call is TRBV20-1, the J call TRBJ2-3; 7 bases agree with TRBD2. In germline, CDR1 is DFQATT, CDR2 SNEGSKA (reference sequence). The CDR3 sequence is 15 residues long. Trimming removed 6 bases from V and 1 base from J; junction bases left unmatched: 10. Here the CDR3 DNA reads TGCAGTGCGAGTGCCCTTGCGGGGGGCACAGATACGCAGTATTTT. This encodes CSASALAGGTDTQYF.

The chain carries TRBV4-1 and TRBJ2-3; 9 bases map to TRBD2. The CDR3 consists of 17 residues. V shed 7 bases, J shed 0 bases, and the junction held 11 bases outside the gene matches. CDR1 MGHRA and CDR2 YSYEKL come from the germline V gene. CDR3: CASTPRSSGVSTDTQYF. The CDR3 DNA follows: TGCGCCAGCACCCCCAGGTCTAGCGGGGTCAGCACAGATACGCAGTATTTT.

This clonotype has more than one count but fewer than ten. The CDR3 loop is CATSRDILAGVNEQYF. As DNA, the CDR3 is TGTGCCACCAGCAGAGATATACTAGCGGGAGTAAATGAGCAGTACTTC. The genes are TRBV15 and TRBJ2-7, with TRBD2 identical over 11 bases. The CDR3 sequence is 16 residues long. Germline values: CDR1 LNHNV, CDR2 YYDKDF (reference sequence). V was clipped by 0 bases and J by 7 bases; unmatched bases: 8.

Only a few counts were recorded for this clonotype. The chain carries TRBV20-1 and TRBJ1-2; a weak D match, TRBD1 (5 bases). Trimming took off 1 base at V and 8 bases at J, with 11 bases between the two ends. Germline CDR1 is DFQATT and CDR2 is SNEGSKA (reference sequence). CDR3 length equals 12 residues. The CDR3 protein is CSARVPGFGYTF. The CDR3 nucleotides are TGCAGTGCTAGAGTCCCAGGGTTCGGCTACACCTTC.

The table lists this clonotype with a count of one. V usage is TRBV20-1 and J usage is TRBJ1-2, with no clear D. V gave up 6 bases and J gave up 4 bases, with 12 bases separating them. Germline CDR1 is DFQATT and CDR2 is SNEGSKA (reference sequence). CDR3 length: 12 amino acids. CDR3 DNA: TGCAGTGCGGGGAGCTGGACCTATGGCTACACCTTC. This sequence encodes CSAGSWTYGYTF.

V is TRBV5-1 and J is TRBJ2-1; 9 bases map to TRBD2. Unmatched junction bases numbered 8, after V lost 4 bases and J lost 9 bases. Germline CDR1 and CDR2: SGHRS and YFSETQ. The CDR3 covers 14 residues. The CDR3 loop reads CASSLWTSASEQFF. The CDR3 nucleotides read TGCGCCAGCAGCCTCTGGACTAGCGCTAGTGAGCAGTTCTTC.

This sequence joins TRBV10-1 and TRBJ1-1; D unresolved. The CDR3 extends over 13 amino acids. Germline-derived CDR1 and CDR2 are WNHNN and SYGVQD (reference sequence). The CDR3 loop is CALLRAGNTEAFF. The CDR3 DNA is TGCGCTCTTCTCCGGGCGGGGAACACTGAAGCTTTCTTT.

The rearrangement joins TRBV12-3 or TRBV12-4 to TRBJ2-5; 7 nucleotides agree with TRBD2. With 7 bases clipped from V and 3 bases from J, the junction kept 8 bases outside the gene matches. The CDR3 length is 14 residues. The CDR3 DNA is TGTGCCAGCACATTCCCGGGACTAAAAGAGACCCAGTACTTC. It specifies CASTFPGLKETQYF.

This clonotype was counted many times. The chain employs TRBV29-1 and TRBJ1-2; no clear D. The V gene's germline CDR1 is SQVTM and CDR2 ANQGSEA. Trimming removed 4 bases at V and 4 bases at J, with 13 bases between. The CDR3 has 13 residues. DNA of the CDR3: TGCAGCGTTGTCGGGCGGGGTACCTATGGCTACACCTTC. Translation: CSVVGRGTYGYTF.

The chain has TRBV5-1 and TRBJ2-3; maybe TRBD2 (5 bases). The CDR3 consists of 14 residues. Germline assignment: CDR1 SGHRS and CDR2 YFSETQ. V was shortened by 2 bases and J by 4 bases, with 11 bases between the two germline ends. The CDR3 is CASSFNARADTQYF. For the CDR3, the DNA is TGCGCCAGCAGCTTCAACGCGAGGGCAGATACGCAGTATTTT.